The rows below give T cell receptor beta chains drawn from one sample of a study of OX40 agonist ivuxolimab in advanced cancers. Assay used: immunoSEQ multiplex PCR; TCRdb lists only in-frame clones, some missing. The sample records more than 70,000 clones, approximately 82% being singletons. Sequences were derived from CD4+ or CD8+ T cells sorted from blood, sampled in a trial of the OX40 agonist ivuxolimab. All receptors derive from an adult with an advanced solid tumor such as melanoma, head and neck, liver or kidney cancer. CDR3s leave out the opening cysteine and the closing phenylalanine or tryptophan.

J,V,CDR3
TRBJ1-1,TRBV21-1,ASSTRQGWGTEAF
TRBJ1-5,TRBV19,ASSTYSGYSNQPQH
TRBJ2-7,TRBV7-2,ASSLVRVYEQY
TRBJ2-7,TRBV7-3,ASSLSGTYEQY
TRBJ2-3,TRBV27,ASSWSGSSTDTQY
TRBJ1-5,TRBV19,ASARGGTQPQH
TRBJ1-2,TRBV23-1,ARETGGKSGYT
TRBJ2-7,TRBV5-6,ASSRTSPSTYEQY
TRBJ1-1,TRBV7-2,ASSPQGGVDTEAF
TRBJ2-7,TRBV1,TSSQVLTGGEQY
TRBJ2-2,TRBV6-1,ASSGQSGRAGGELF
TRBJ2-7,TRBV2,ASSPRTGSTYEQY
TRBJ1-5,TRBV6-6,ASSYWGSNQPQH
TRBJ2-5,TRBV5-1,ASSRGTGGSPETQY
TRBJ2-3,TRBV19,ASSAQFTDTQY
TRBJ1-4,TRBV25-1,ASSEGSGRENEKLF
TRBJ1-5,TRBV4-2,ASSQSRWGFGQPQH
TRBJ2-3,TRBV18,ASSPTSGEDTQY
TRBJ2-5,TRBV7-2,ASSLTYLGVETQY
TRBJ2-3,TRBV7-9,ASSLAMDTQY
TRBJ2-1,TRBV5-1,ASSLGGTAYNEQF
TRBJ1-1,TRBV2,ASSAIQGITEAF
TRBJ2-3,TRBV9,ASSVEGTSTDTQY
TRBJ2-2,TRBV5-1,ASSLLPGTNTGELF
TRBJ1-3,TRBV9,ASSSQHRVNGGNTIY
TRBJ1-2,TRBV18,ASSPSRREGNYGYT
TRBJ2-2,TRBV7-2,ASSFSEAAGELF
TRBJ1-1,TRBV11-2,ASSFDRVWAF
TRBJ1-2,TRBV6-1,ASSETGSAYGYT
TRBJ1-4,TRBV5-1,ASSGGPNEKLF
TRBJ1-6,TRBV7-2,ASSAGIGDSPLH
TRBJ2-2,TRBV6-4,ASSVENTGELF
TRBJ1-4,TRBV7-2,ASSLAYGENEKLF
TRBJ2-5,TRBV5-1,ASSLLGSEIETQY
TRBJ2-2,TRBV2,ASFRDANTGELF
TRBJ2-4,TRBV29-1,SVEHLKNIQY
TRBJ2-3,TRBV18,ASSPYGTSGGSSTDTQY
TRBJ1-2,TRBV7-2,ASSFGREGYT
TRBJ2-1,TRBV12-5,ASGLGAPGQGYNEQF
TRBJ2-7,TRBV27,ASSPDKDRSAYEQY
TRBJ2-1,TRBV5-4,ASSLVGSGPHYNEQF
TRBJ2-3,TRBV28,ASSLEDTGGRTDTQY
TRBJ1-3,TRBV18,ASSPETASSGNTIY
TRBJ1-4,TRBV7-9,ASSLWVTTTNEKLF
TRBJ2-1,TRBV11-2,ASSPLTGVYNEQF
TRBJ1-2,TRBV28,ASSFLDRGISYGYT
TRBJ1-4,TRBV28,ASSLYVAGTTNEKLF
TRBJ2-1,TRBV6-1,ASSVPSVNNEQF